This T cell receptor (beta chain) is from a study of T cells in tuberculosis. Regarding the study as a whole: A GMM-specific repertoire classifier reached 75% to 90% accuracy, AUROC approximately 0.9.

About this clone itself: What it binds is not known.

The germline gives CDR1 SGHKS, CDR2 YYEKEE (reference sequence). The length of the CDR3 is 15 residues. V gave up 4 bases and J gave up 5 bases; unmatched junction bases: 9. The method was immunoSEQ multiplex PCR; TCRdb's version includes in-frame clones alone and lacks a portion of them. The table lists 7,500 to 8,500 clones, 85% to 95% of them singletons. Confirmation came from sputum smear and/or culture positivity for M. tuberculosis. This TCR was sampled from an adult with tuberculosis. The chain joins TRBV5-5 to TRBJ2-1; the match to TRBD2 covers 7 bases. The sequencing input was PBMCs. CDR3 coding DNA: TGTGCCAGCAGCCGCGCCCCGGGAGGCAACAATGAGCAGTTCTTC. It translates to CASSRAPGGNNEQFF.